At least ten counts were recorded for the clone carrying this T cell receptor beta chain. Antigen: not known. This record belongs to a study of T cells in Graves' hyperthyroidism and ophthalmopathy. Any patient presenting with uncontrolled infection, other autoimmune disease, pregnancy or lactation was left out. Diagnostic decisions used clinical symptoms, serum thyroxine and TRAb, thyroid ultrasound and orbital computed tomography. The authors took PBMCs from 7.5 to 10 ml fresh peripheral blood. Germline lookup yields CDR1 SQVTM and CDR2 ANQGSEA. This CDR3 has 14 amino acids. V lost 3 bases and J 2 bases, leaving 14 bases between the germline ends. Whole-study findings and limits: In blood, most of the thyroid clonotypes expanded above 0.001 were also present.

The source material, RNA transcripts, was used to amplify TCR beta CDR3 regions. HTBI primers were employed in a first-round RT-PCR of the TCR CDR3. TCRdb itself ran the multiplex PCR reads through MiXCR, one entry per CDR3 protein. The sample contains fewer than 650,000 distinct CDR3 sequences, about 15% of which appear only once. The J gene is TRBJ2-7, the V gene TRBV29-1; maybe TRBD2 (6 bases). Sequencing input: blood. This clonotype was sampled from a woman in her thirties or forties with Graves' ophthalmopathy. CDR3 in DNA: TGCAGCGTTGAGATTGCGGGGTTTGCCTACGAGCAGTACTTC. Protein sequence: CSVEIAGFAYEQYF.